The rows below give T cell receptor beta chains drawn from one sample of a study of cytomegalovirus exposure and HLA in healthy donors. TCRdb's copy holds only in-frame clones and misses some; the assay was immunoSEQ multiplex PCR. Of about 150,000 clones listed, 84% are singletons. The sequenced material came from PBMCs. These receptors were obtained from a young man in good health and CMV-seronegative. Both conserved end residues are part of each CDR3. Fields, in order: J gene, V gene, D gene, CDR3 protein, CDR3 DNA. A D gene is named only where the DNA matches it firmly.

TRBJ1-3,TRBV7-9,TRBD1,CASSPPGQRSGNTIYF,TGTGCCAGCAGCCCTCCGGGACAGCGCTCTGGAAACACCATATATTTT
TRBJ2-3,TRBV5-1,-,CASSLASSTDTQYF,TGCGCCAGCAGCTTGGCCTCTAGCACAGATACGCAGTATTTT
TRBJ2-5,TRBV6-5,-,CASSRDYRHPGAQYF,TGTGCCAGCAGCCGGGACTACCGTCATCCAGGGGCCCAGTACTTC
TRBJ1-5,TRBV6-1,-,CASTPLNRDNQPQHF,TGTGCCAGCACCCCTCTGAACAGAGACAATCAGCCCCAGCATTTT
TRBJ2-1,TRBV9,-,CASSSRGGGDEQFF,TGTGCCAGCAGCTCCCGAGGGGGGGGCGATGAGCAGTTCTTC
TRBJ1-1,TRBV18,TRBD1,CASSSYNRGTEAFF,TGTGCCAGCTCATCGTACAACAGGGGAACTGAAGCTTTCTTT
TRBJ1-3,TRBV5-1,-,CASSLVPGSGNTIYF,TGCGCCAGCAGCTTGGTTCCCGGCTCTGGAAACACCATATATTTT
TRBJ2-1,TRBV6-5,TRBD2,CATTTGTSGYNEQFF,TGTGCCACCACGACGGGGACTAGCGGTTACAATGAGCAGTTCTTC
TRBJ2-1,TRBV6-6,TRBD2,CASSPGLGKNEQFF,TGTGCCAGCAGCCCCGGACTAGGAAAGAATGAGCAGTTCTTC
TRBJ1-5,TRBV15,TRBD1,CATSRGTGGANQPQHF,TGTGCCACCAGCAGAGGGACAGGGGGCGCGAATCAGCCCCAGCATTTT
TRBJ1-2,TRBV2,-,CASSLDRNYGYTF,TGTGCCAGCAGTTTGGACAGAAACTATGGCTACACCTTC
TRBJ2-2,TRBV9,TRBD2,CASSGTSGRAAGELFF,TGTGCCAGCAGCGGGACTAGCGGGAGGGCCGCCGGGGAGCTGTTTTTT
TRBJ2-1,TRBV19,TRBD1,CASSTRQGNNEQFF,TGTGCCAGTAGTACACGACAGGGAAACAATGAGCAGTTCTTC
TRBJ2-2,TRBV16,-,CASSHPTASTGELFF,TGTGCCAGCAGCCACCCGACAGCGAGCACCGGGGAGCTGTTTTTT